Included here is one T cell receptor (beta chain) sequence, with context. Libraries were prepared by immunoSEQ multiplex PCR; TCRdb keeps only in-frame clonotypes and omits some of them. The sample records 140,000 to 150,000 clones, approximately 94% being singletons. This sample is drawn from a study of cytomegalovirus exposure and HLA in healthy donors. From germline, CDR1 is SGHRS and CDR2 YFSETQ. This CDR3 comprises 15 residues. V gave up 1 base and J gave up 6 bases; unmatched junction bases: 5. V usage is TRBV5-1 and J usage is TRBJ2-3; 10 bases fit TRBD2. Specimen: PBMCs. This TCR was recovered from a man between 18 and 35 years old in good health and CMV-seropositive. The CDR3 region is CASSLTSGAPDTQYF. CDR3 nucleotides: TGCGCCAGCAGCTTGACTAGCGGGGCCCCCGATACGCAGTATTTT.